One and the same sample provided the 17 T cell receptor beta chains below, sequenced in a study of naive CD8 T cells in extremely preterm neonates. Assay used: immunoSEQ multiplex PCR; TCRdb lists only in-frame clones, some missing. Of over 3,500 clones listed, around 97% are singletons. Sequencing was done on a sample of naive CD8+ T cells from blood. The source of these receptors is a human donor in good health.

This sequence joins TRBV7-8 and TRBJ2-3; D unresolved. Germline loops: CDR1 SGHVS, CDR2 FQNEAQ. The CDR3 is made up of 14 amino acids. V was cut by 1 base and J by 6 bases, with 11 bases left in between. CDR3 protein: CASSLGIKEDTQYF. CDR3 nucleotides: TGTGCCAGCAGCTTAGGGATCAAGGAGGATACGCAGTATTTT.

The chain joins TRBV2 to TRBJ2-3; weak D call: TRBD2 (5 bases). V was cut by 4 bases and J by 6 bases, with 20 bases left in between. CDR1 is SNHLY, CDR2 FYNNEI, per germline. CDR3 length equals 16 residues. CDR3 residues: CASSGWEGSNPDTQYF. The CDR3 DNA follows: TGTGCCAGCAGTGGGTGGGAAGGGAGCAACCCGGATACGCAGTATTTT.

This clone has just one count. CDR3 loop: CASSRFTGTSTDTQYF. The CDR3 DNA reads TGTGCCAGCAGCCGTTTTACAGGAACTAGCACAGATACGCAGTATTTT. The chain is built from TRBV7-9 and TRBJ2-3, with D possibly being TRBD1 (5 bases). Trimming stripped 5 bases from V and 0 bases from J, with 15 bases between. Germline V gene lookup returns CDR1 SEHNR and CDR2 FQNEAQ (reference sequence). The CDR3 runs to 16 residues.

The V call is TRBV5-1, the J call TRBJ1-1, with D hard to call. Trimming shortened V by 0 bases and J by 0 bases, and 6 bases separated the two germline ends. The CDR3 runs 14 residues. Germline-derived CDR1 and CDR2 are SGHRS and YFSETQ. The CDR3 DNA sequence: TGCGCCAGCAGCTTGGGTCAGATGAACACTGAAGCTTTCTTT. Protein: CASSLGQMNTEAFF. The complete variable domain, with remaining parts taken from reference TRBV5-1 and TRBJ1-1, reads KAGVTQTPRYLIKTRGQQVTLSCSPISGHRSVSWYQQTPGQGLQFLFEYFSETQRNKGNFPGRFSGRQFSNSRSEMNVSTLELGDSALYLCASSLGQMNTEAFFGQGTRLTVV.

The chain has TRBV4-3 and TRBJ1-2; tentative D call: TRBD1 (5 bases). The CDR3 contains 14 residues. Trimming left V 0 bases short and J 8 bases short, with 13 bases between. Looked up from germline, CDR1 is LGHNA and CDR2 is YSLEER. CDR3 sequence (DNA): TGCGCCAGCAGCCAAGATGTCGGGGGGTACGGCTACACCTTC. Encoded protein: CASSQDVGGYGYTF.

This clone was seen only a few times. The chain joins TRBV23-1 to TRBJ2-7, with D tentatively TRBD2 (7 bases). TRBV23-1 has ORF status, its function being uncertain. This CDR3 is built from 13 residues. Trimming cost V 11 bases and J 5 bases, with 19 bases left between them. The CDR3 here is CADTPRGGNEQYV. The CDR3, as DNA: TGCGCCGACACCCCCAGGGGAGGGAACGAGCAGTACGTC.

The V gene is TRBV27, the J gene TRBJ2-3; no definite D call. Trimming removed 3 bases at V and 3 bases at J, with 7 bases between. Germline V gene sequence: CDR1 MNHEY, CDR2 SMNVEV (reference sequence). The CDR3 sequence is 13 residues long. CDR3 sequence (DNA): TGTGCCAGCAGTTTCACATTTACAGATACGCAGTATTTT. The encoded protein is CASSFTFTDTQYF.

The chain couples TRBV6-5 to TRBJ2-1; TRBD2 agrees at 8 bases. V shed 6 bases and J 7 bases; nucleotides not matched to a gene: 11. CDR3 length: 15 residues. Germline V gives CDR1 MNHEY, CDR2 SVGAGI. The CDR3 sequence: CASRFRGGPGNEQFF. CDR3 nucleotides: TGTGCCAGCAGATTCCGGGGGGGCCCGGGGAATGAGCAGTTCTTC.

V usage is TRBV30 and J usage is TRBJ1-2; D is unclear. Trimming shortened V by 2 bases and J by 3 bases, and 7 bases separated the two germline ends. The CDR3 is made up of 12 amino acids. Germline V CDR1 and CDR2: GTSNPN, SVGIG (reference sequence). The CDR3 loop reads CAWSREDYGYTF. The CDR3 DNA reads as TGTGCCTGGAGTCGGGAGGACTATGGCTACACCTTC.

The chain couples TRBV6-1 to TRBJ2-5; 8 bases align to TRBD2. The better agreement between TRBJ2-7 and the DNA end casts doubt on the J call. Germline V gives CDR1 MNHNS, CDR2 SASEGT. This CDR3 contains 12 residues. CDR3 region: CATKAGDYEQYF. CDR3 bases: TGTGCCACCAAAGCGGGGGACTACGAGCAGTACTTC.

V gene TRBV7-6 combines with J gene TRBJ2-1, with a possible D match to TRBD2 (5 bases). This CDR3 region has 12 residues. The V gene's germline CDR1 is SGHVS and CDR2 FNYEAQ. Trimming removed 2 bases at V and 7 bases at J, with 6 bases between. The DNA for the CDR3 is TGTGCCAGCAGCTTATCGGGAAATGAGCAGTTCTTC. It specifies CASSLSGNEQFF.

The genes are TRBV4-1 and TRBJ1-2; 9 positions match TRBD1. The CDR3 totals 16 residues. Germline CDR1 is MGHRA and CDR2 is YSYEKL. With V trimmed by 0 bases and J by 4 bases, 6 bases remained unmatched. CDR3 amino acids: CASSQESGQGTYGYTF. The CDR3, as DNA: TGCGCCAGCAGCCAAGAGTCGGGACAGGGAACCTATGGCTACACCTTC.

The CDR3 region is CASSLTLAGNTEAFF. The CDR3 DNA sequence: TGCGCCAGCAGCCTGACTCTCGCGGGGAACACTGAAGCTTTCTTT. This sequence joins TRBV5-1 and TRBJ1-1, with D hard to call. The CDR3 contains 15 residues. Germline CDR1 reads SGHRS; CDR2 reads YFSETQ. V was clipped by 4 bases and J by 1 base, with 14 bases between them.

In its sample, this clone was seen once. The chain carries TRBV6-5 and TRBJ2-1; D possibly corresponds to TRBD2 (5 bases). Germline V gives CDR1 MNHEY, CDR2 SVGAGI. CDR3 length: 16 residues. The ends were cut back, 4 bases at V and 0 bases at J, with 13 bases in the middle. The chain's CDR3 is CASSSNHGGSYNEQFF. CDR3 coding DNA: TGTGCCAGCAGTTCAAATCACGGAGGCTCCTACAATGAGCAGTTCTTC.

The V and J genes are TRBV19 and TRBJ1-1; D perhaps matches TRBD1 (5 bases). The CDR3 has 14 amino acids. The V gene lost 3 bases and the J gene lost 3 bases, with 11 bases spanning the gap. Germline V gene sequence: CDR1 LNHDA, CDR2 SQIVND (reference sequence). The DNA for the CDR3 is TGTGCCAGTAGTATCACAGGCAGGTACACTGAAGCTTTCTTT. It yields the protein CASSITGRYTEAFF.

The V and J genes are TRBV27 and TRBJ2-7, with D possibly TRBD1 on 6 matching bases. The CDR3 extends over 17 amino acids. V was shortened by 0 bases and J by 0 bases, with 15 bases between the two germline ends. CDR1 MNHEY and CDR2 SMNVEV come from the germline V gene (reference sequence). CDR3 in amino acids: CASSLSAGDGSSYEQYF. The CDR3 DNA follows: TGTGCCAGCAGTTTATCGGCAGGGGATGGGAGCTCCTACGAGCAGTACTTC.

V usage is TRBV9 and J usage is TRBJ1-2; tentatively, D is TRBD1 (5 bases). V lost 3 bases, J lost 4 bases, and 7 bases lay in between. CDR3 size: 12 residues. In germline, CDR1 is SGDLS, CDR2 YYNGEE. The CDR3 coding sequence is TGTGCCAGCAGCGGGACACTCTATGGCTACACCTTC. Translated, it gives CASSGTLYGYTF.